This TCR beta chain comes out of a study of T-cell memory formation after mild COVID-19 (dated by TCRdb to about 2021). Regarding the research as a whole: TCR sequence clusters from the two donors were found to be largely donor specific. T-cell clones expanding and contracting after mild COVID-19 in a couple of donors were tracked by longitudinal TCRalpha and TCRbeta repertoire sequencing. The cohort comprised two young, previously healthy adult volunteers, one female and one male. Overall study results and their limits: Only two mild cases were covered by the study, and larger cohorts that include severe cases with pre-infection samples were considered necessary. Some responding clones were detected in pre-infection memory, suggesting pre-existing cross-reactive memory T cells joined the SARS-CoV-2 response. SARS-CoV-2 specificity of the second-wave clones peaking on day 37 was not confirmed. Contracting CD4+ clones were located mainly in the CM and EM memory subsets, whereas CD8+ clones were found to be enriched in EMRA. Balanced CD4/CD8 phenotypes were observed for clones contracting from day 15 to 85, whereas a bias towards CD4+ was observed for a second wave of clones expanding from day 15 to 37.

A note on this clonotype: Its target antigen remains unknown. Base quality data are lacking; no much larger clone is found one base away.

Ficoll-Paque density gradient centrifugation was the method used to isolate PBMCs. A distance of 10 bases separates the germline ends of V and J, which lose 1 base and 0 bases respectively. In the germline V gene, CDR1 corresponds to ENHRY and CDR2 to SYGVKD. Measured from the cysteine to the phenylalanine, the CDR3 is 16 residues long. Of the read, only the CDR3 DNA is kept; its 48 bases are in frame from base 1. The sequencing machine was an Illumina NovaSeq 6000. TCRalpha and TCRbeta cDNA libraries were constructed by 5'RACE with constant-segment primers, with sample barcodes and unique molecular identifiers being introduced. RNA was extracted from every sample with Trizol reagent. Amplification of the libraries took two PCR steps, and the second step added a second sample barcode plus Illumina TruSeq adapters. Sequencing of the libraries was done on an Illumina NovaSeq, producing 2 x 150 bp paired-end reads. The original pipeline was this. Reads were demultiplexed and collapsed into UMI-guided consensus sequences with migec v1.2.7. Using mixcr v2.1.11, UMI consensuses were aligned to TRA and TRB V and J templates and then assembled into clonotypes. Clonotypes were classified as expanded or contracted when called significant by both edgeR and NoisET, with noise models trained on biological replicates. edgeR calls used a false discovery rate-adjusted p below 0.01 and a log2 fold-change threshold of 1. As an exploratory analysis of dynamics, PCA with hierarchical clustering was applied to max-normalized trajectories of the 1000 most abundant clonotypes. The CD4 or CD8 phenotype of responding clones was assigned using the separately sequenced CD4+ and CD8+ repertoires. TCRdb applied fastp at Q25 and MiXCR to the public reads, then kept only in-frame beta chains. Duplicate CDR3 protein sequences are folded into a single record with the most common DNA and genes. The V and J calls and clone size are TCRdb's, not the authors'. The sample includes hundreds of thousands of distinct CDR3 sequences, with roughly 18% observed a single time. Of the sample, around 12% falls within the top ten clones.

The sequencing sample was made of PBMCs or a T cell subset sorted from them (not recorded which). The receptor was derived from an adult woman who had mild COVID-19 (a few samples of this study predate the infection). The sample titles of this study are shuffled in the database, so cell type and time point are left out; the donor was told from shared clones. In this chain, TRBV10-3 is recombined with TRBJ2-1; the D gene cannot be named for sure. The DNA sequence is TGTGCCATCAGTGAGTGGGGAATAGTCTCCTACAATGAGCAGTTCTTC. This is translated as CAISEWGIVSYNEQFF.